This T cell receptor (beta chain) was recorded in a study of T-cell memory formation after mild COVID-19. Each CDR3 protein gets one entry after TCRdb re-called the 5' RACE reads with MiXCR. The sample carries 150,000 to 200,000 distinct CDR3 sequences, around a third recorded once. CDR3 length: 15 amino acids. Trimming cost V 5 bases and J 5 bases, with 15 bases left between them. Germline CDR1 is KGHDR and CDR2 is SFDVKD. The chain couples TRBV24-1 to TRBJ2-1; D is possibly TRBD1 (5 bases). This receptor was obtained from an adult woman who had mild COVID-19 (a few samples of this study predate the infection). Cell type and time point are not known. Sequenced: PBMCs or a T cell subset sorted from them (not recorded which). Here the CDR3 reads CATSALPGNDNEQFF. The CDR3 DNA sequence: TGTGCCACCAGTGCCCTCCCAGGGAACGACAATGAGCAGTTCTTC.